This T cell receptor beta chain originates from a study of CD8 T cells in ankylosing spondylitis. This clonotype was detected many times. The antigen is not known. General study results and limits: Disease-associated clonotypes exhibited CD8+ identity and were relatively infrequent in peripheral blood.

Quantitative 5'-RACE with molecular barcodes was used to make the TCR beta libraries. TCRdb reanalysed the 5' RACE reads using MiXCR and keeps one entry per CDR3 protein. The sample consists of some 250,000 distinct CDR3 sequences, about 9.1% of them appearing once. Trimming took 3 bases from V and 6 from J, leaving 9 bases between them. The CDR3 has 13 amino acids. The germline V gene has CDR1 SGHTA and CDR2 FQGTGA. Input material: blood, either unsorted or a sorted T cell fraction (not recorded which). The sequence was collected from a male donor with ankylosing spondylitis or in good health (not recorded which). The V call is TRBV7-3, the J call TRBJ2-1; no firm D call. DNA for the CDR3: TGTGCCAGCAGCTTGTATGGCACCAATGAGCAGTTCTTC. It codes for CASSLYGTNEQFF.